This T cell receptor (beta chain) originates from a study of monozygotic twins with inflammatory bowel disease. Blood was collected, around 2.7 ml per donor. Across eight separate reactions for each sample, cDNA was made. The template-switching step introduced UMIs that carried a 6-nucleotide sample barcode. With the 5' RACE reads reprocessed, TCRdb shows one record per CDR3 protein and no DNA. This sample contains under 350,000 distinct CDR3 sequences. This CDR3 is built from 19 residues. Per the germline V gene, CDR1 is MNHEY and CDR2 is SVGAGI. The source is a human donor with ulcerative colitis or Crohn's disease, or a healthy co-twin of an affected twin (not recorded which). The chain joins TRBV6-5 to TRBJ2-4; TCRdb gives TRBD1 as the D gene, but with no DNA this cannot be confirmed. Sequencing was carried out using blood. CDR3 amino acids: CASSYSLTVGGSTKNIQYF.